The clone carrying this TCR beta chain was counted a few times. The target antigen is unknown. This sample is part of a study of identical twins. Germline V CDR1 and CDR2: MDHEN, SYDVKM. CDR3 length equals 15 residues. Deletions cut 8 bases from V and 1 base from J, with 15 bases between. TCRdb processed the 5' RACE reads anew with MiXCR; each CDR3 protein has one entry. Of about 920,000 distinct CDR3 sequences in the sample, approximately 13% are singletons; the top ten hold around 1.5%. Findings and limits, study-wide: Insertions were reduced in abundant cord blood beta clonotypes but not in memory repertoires.

These sequences were also reported in another study, on yellow fever vaccine responses in identical twins.

The source is a woman younger than 30 in good health. Sequencing input: PBMCs. The chain is built from TRBV28 and TRBJ2-1; TRBD2 is a possible D gene (7 bases). The CDR3 DNA follows: TGTGCCAGCGGAGGGGGGGGTCCGTCCTACAATGAGCAGTTCTTC. This codes for CASGGGGPSYNEQFF.